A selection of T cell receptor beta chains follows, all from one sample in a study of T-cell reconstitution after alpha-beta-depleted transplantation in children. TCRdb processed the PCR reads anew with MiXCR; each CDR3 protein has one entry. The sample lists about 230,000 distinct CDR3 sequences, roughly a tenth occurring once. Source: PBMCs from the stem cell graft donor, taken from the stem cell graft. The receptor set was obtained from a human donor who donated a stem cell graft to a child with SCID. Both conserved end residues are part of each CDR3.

cdr3_aa: CATSTPHRGSYGYTF; cdr3_length: 15; v_call: TRBV24-1
cdr3_aa: CASSSISGGDEKLFF; cdr3_length: 15; v_call: TRBV18
cdr3_aa: CASSQDRGAGYGYTF; cdr3_length: 15; v_call: TRBV4-3
cdr3_aa: CASSLAGGNTIYF; cdr3_length: 13; v_call: TRBV12-3/TRBV12-4
cdr3_aa: CASSLSGGDPGLYGYTF; cdr3_length: 17; v_call: TRBV5-1
cdr3_aa: CASSGYRDDTRKLLF; cdr3_length: 15; v_call: TRBV7-9
cdr3_aa: CASSLVGGLGETQYF; cdr3_length: 15; v_call: TRBV5-6
cdr3_aa: CASSFSLSGGPYNEQFF; cdr3_length: 17; v_call: TRBV12-3/TRBV12-4
cdr3_aa: CASSQDRGGGRTDTQYF; cdr3_length: 17; v_call: TRBV4-1
cdr3_aa: CASSSRDTLPPYGYTF; cdr3_length: 16; v_call: TRBV5-6
cdr3_aa: CASSPGTGGTNQPQHF; cdr3_length: 16; v_call: TRBV5-1
cdr3_aa: CASSQGPTGSNTEAFF; cdr3_length: 16; v_call: TRBV4-2
cdr3_aa: CASSLVSLAKNIQYF; cdr3_length: 15; v_call: TRBV11-2
cdr3_aa: CASSQGTAYGYTF; cdr3_length: 13; v_call: TRBV9
cdr3_aa: CASSSVDSSSYNEQFF; cdr3_length: 16; v_call: TRBV5-1
cdr3_aa: CSATGTGADTQYF; cdr3_length: 13; v_call: TRBV29-1
cdr3_aa: CASSYSGTTDTQYF; cdr3_length: 14; v_call: TRBV5-1
cdr3_aa: CASSRRTGGQSWHF; cdr3_length: 14; v_call: TRBV19
cdr3_aa: CASSSGQGNMNTEAFF; cdr3_length: 16; v_call: TRBV5-1
cdr3_aa: CASSLIPNDEQFF; cdr3_length: 13; v_call: TRBV5-1
cdr3_aa: CASSSLITSGGPGPSETQYF; cdr3_length: 20; v_call: TRBV6-2/TRBV6-3
cdr3_aa: CASSFRFPRDRGFPSPGQFF; cdr3_length: 20; v_call: TRBV21-1
cdr3_aa: CASSFSGQGSEAFF; cdr3_length: 14; v_call: TRBV12-3/TRBV12-4
cdr3_aa: CASSLDRANTEAFF; cdr3_length: 14; v_call: TRBV5-1
cdr3_aa: CASREERGRTDTQYF; cdr3_length: 15; v_call: TRBV5-1
cdr3_aa: CASSQGPPGEKLFF; cdr3_length: 14; v_call: TRBV3-1
cdr3_aa: CASSSPFAEKLFF; cdr3_length: 13; v_call: TRBV7-9
cdr3_aa: CASSPRLSPAGTGTGELFF; cdr3_length: 19; v_call: TRBV5-1